One sample yielded the 10 T cell receptor beta chains listed below, sequenced in a study of response to subunit inactivated influenza vaccine. TCRdb reprocessed the RT-PCR reads via MiXCR and lists one record per CDR3 protein. Among about 240,000 distinct CDR3 sequences, roughly an eighth were seen once, and the ten largest hold about 7.8%. Here the sequenced sample was non-naive T cells sorted from PBMCs, taken less than 15 days before vaccination. The receptors were sampled from a middle-aged man who received an inactivated influenza vaccine.

The rearrangement links TRBV4-3 to TRBJ1-1, with D perhaps TRBD1 (5 bases). There are 15 residues in the CDR3. Germline V lookup: CDR1 LGHNA, CDR2 YSLEER. V was shortened by 0 bases and J by 7 bases, with 15 bases between the two germline ends. The CDR3 DNA reads TGCGCCAGCAGCCAAGAGGGCCCAGAAACAGGTGAAGCTTTCTTT. This translates into CASSQEGPETGEAFF.

Only a few counts were recorded for this clonotype. The rearrangement joins TRBV12-2 to TRBJ1-5; TRBD1 was called by the table and not checked on the DNA. TRBV12-2 is designated a pseudogene. The CDR3 is 15 residues long. CDR3 DNA: TGTGCAAGTCGCTTGGGACAGGGGAAGGGGCAGCCCCAGCATTTT. It specifies CASRLGQGKGQPQHF.

This clonotype has just a few counts. This chain connects TRBV7-9 to TRBJ2-7; tentatively, D is TRBD1 or TRBD2 (5 bases each). Trimming shortened V by 1 base and J by 0 bases, and 10 bases separated the two germline ends. The CDR3 covers 15 residues. The germline V gene encodes CDR1 SEHNR and CDR2 FQNEAQ (reference sequence). Here the CDR3 reads CASSLGRDGSYEQYF. The CDR3 bases are TGTGCCAGCAGCTTAGGCCGGGACGGCTCCTACGAGCAGTACTTC.

The chain carries TRBV3-1 and TRBJ2-3, with TRBD2 matching 9 bases. V lost 0 bases, J lost 4 bases, and 8 bases stayed unmatched. Germline V gives CDR1 LGHDT, CDR2 YNNKEL (reference sequence). This CDR3 is 17 amino acids long. CDR3 residues: CASSQDPVAGVADTQYF. CDR3 DNA: TGTGCCAGCAGCCAAGATCCTGTAGCGGGAGTGGCAGATACGCAGTATTTT.

This clonotype occurred a few times. The J gene is TRBJ2-6, the V gene TRBV6-2 or TRBV6-3, with a tentative D call TRBD2 (5 bases). CDR1 and CDR2 (germline): MNHEY, SVGEGT. This CDR3 contains 14 residues. Trimming cost V 10 bases and J 0 bases, with 10 bases left between them. The CDR3 loop reads CATTRVSGANVLTF. In DNA, the CDR3 is TGTGCCACCACTAGGGTCTCTGGGGCCAACGTCCTGACTTTC.

This clonotype was observed many times. The chain uses TRBV6-2 or TRBV6-3 and TRBJ2-1; no clear D gene. The V and J ends lost 6 bases and 16 bases respectively, with 19 bases between them. Germline values: CDR1 MNHEY, CDR2 SVGEGT. The CDR3 runs 12 residues. CDR3 nucleotides: TGTGCCAGCAGCTCCCTACTCTCGGATCCCTTCTTC. Protein product: CASSSLLSDPFF.

The J gene is TRBJ1-1, the V gene TRBV3-1; 9 bases fit TRBD1. The germline V gene has CDR1 LGHDT and CDR2 YNNKEL (reference sequence). V was pared by 4 bases and J by 6 bases, with 9 bases of the junction left unmatched. The CDR3 loop spans 15 amino acids. CDR3 amino acids: CASSPRDRALSEAFF. CDR3 nucleotides: TGTGCCAGCAGCCCCCGGGACAGGGCACTGTCTGAAGCTTTCTTT.

In its sample, this clonotype was seen a few times. A much larger clone differs by one base, so this may be a read error. V usage is TRBV10-2 and J usage is TRBJ1-3; TRBD1 is a possible D gene (6 bases). The CDR3 runs to 17 residues. The V gene lost 8 bases and the J gene lost 3 bases, with 23 bases spanning the gap. Germline V CDR1 and CDR2: WSHSY, SAAADI. The CDR3, as DNA: TGCGCCAGCGGGACGGGGGCAGTTGATCCTCGTGGAAACACCATATATTTT. Amino acid sequence: CASGTGAVDPRGNTIYF.

This clonotype was counted between two and nine times. A junction end diverges from the germline sequence, so it may reflect a read error. This chain links TRBV11-3 with TRBJ1-2, with D possibly TRBD1 on 6 matching bases. The CDR3 runs to 12 residues. Germline assignment: CDR1 SGHNT and CDR2 YENEEA. The CDR3 protein is CASSFGSGGPHF. CDR3 bases: TGTGCCAGCAGCTTCGGTTCTGGGGGGCCACACTTC.

The J gene is TRBJ2-7, the V gene TRBV20-1; no reliable D call. Germline-derived CDR1 and CDR2 are DFQATT and SNEGSKA (reference sequence). V gave up 0 bases and J gave up 2 bases, with 14 bases separating them. The CDR3 is made up of 15 amino acids. Here the CDR3 reads CSARDRVSPTYEQYF. In nucleotides, the CDR3 is TGCAGTGCTAGAGATCGGGTTAGCCCCACCTACGAGCAGTACTTC.